This entry concerns a single TCR beta chain. Its specificity is unknown. The source of the sample is a study of cytomegalovirus exposure and HLA in healthy donors. Study-level results: High specificity and sensitivity for cytomegalovirus status were reported for the classifier.

The method was immunoSEQ multiplex PCR; TCRdb's version includes in-frame clones alone and lacks a portion of them. The sample lists around 220,000 clones; approximately 83% were seen once. The germline V gene has CDR1 LGHNT and CDR2 FRNRAP. Trimming took off 3 bases at V and 2 bases at J, with 16 bases between the two ends. The CDR3 extends over 16 amino acids. This sequence was found in a woman aged 25 to 39 in good health and CMV-seropositive. Sequencing input: PBMCs. J is TRBJ2-5 and V is TRBV12-5; D gene unclear. CDR3 amino acids: CASGFGTSDAQETQYF. As DNA, the CDR3 is TGTGCTAGTGGTTTCGGAACTTCCGACGCTCAAGAGACCCAGTACTTC.